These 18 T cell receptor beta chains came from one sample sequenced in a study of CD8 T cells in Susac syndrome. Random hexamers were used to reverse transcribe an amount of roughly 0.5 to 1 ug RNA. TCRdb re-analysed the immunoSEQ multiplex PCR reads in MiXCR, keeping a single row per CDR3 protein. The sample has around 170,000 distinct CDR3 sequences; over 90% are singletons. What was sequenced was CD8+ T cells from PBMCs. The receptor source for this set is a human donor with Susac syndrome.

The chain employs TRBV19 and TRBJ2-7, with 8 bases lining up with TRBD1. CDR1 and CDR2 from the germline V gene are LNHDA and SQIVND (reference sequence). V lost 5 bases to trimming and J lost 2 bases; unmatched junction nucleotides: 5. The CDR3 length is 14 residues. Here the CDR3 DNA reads TGTGCCAGTAGTGGAGGGACAGGCCCCTACGAGCAGTACTTC. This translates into CASSGGTGPYEQYF.

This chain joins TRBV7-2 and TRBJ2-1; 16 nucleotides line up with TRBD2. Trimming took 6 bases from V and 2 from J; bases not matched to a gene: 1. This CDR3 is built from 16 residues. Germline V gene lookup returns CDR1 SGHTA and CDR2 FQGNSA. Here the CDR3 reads CASRGLAGGTYNEQFF. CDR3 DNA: TGTGCCAGCAGGGGACTAGCGGGAGGGACCTACAATGAGCAGTTCTTC.

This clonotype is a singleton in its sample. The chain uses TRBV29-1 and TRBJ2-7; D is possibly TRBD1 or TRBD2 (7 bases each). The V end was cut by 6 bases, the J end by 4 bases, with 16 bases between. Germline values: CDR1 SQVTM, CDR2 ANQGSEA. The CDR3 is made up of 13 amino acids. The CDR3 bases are TGCAGCGTATTGCAGGGGGGGGGATACGAGCAGTACTTC. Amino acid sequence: CSVLQGGGYEQYF.

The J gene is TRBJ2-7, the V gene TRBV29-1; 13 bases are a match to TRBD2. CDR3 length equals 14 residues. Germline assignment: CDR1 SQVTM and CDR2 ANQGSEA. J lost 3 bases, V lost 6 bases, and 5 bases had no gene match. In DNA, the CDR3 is TGCAGCGTCCCGCGGACTAGCGGGAGCTACGAGCAGTACTTC. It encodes CSVPRTSGSYEQYF.

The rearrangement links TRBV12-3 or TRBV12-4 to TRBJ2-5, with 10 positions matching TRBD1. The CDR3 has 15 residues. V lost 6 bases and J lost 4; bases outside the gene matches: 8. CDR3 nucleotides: TGTGCCAGCAGGGGGACAGGGGTCGATGGAGAGACCCAGTACTTC. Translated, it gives CASRGTGVDGETQYF.

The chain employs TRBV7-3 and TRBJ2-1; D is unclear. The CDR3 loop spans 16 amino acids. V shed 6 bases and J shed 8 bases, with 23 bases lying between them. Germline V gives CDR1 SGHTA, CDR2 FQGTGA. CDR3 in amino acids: CASSPEKYRTPDEQFF. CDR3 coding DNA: TGTGCCAGCAGTCCAGAAAAGTACCGAACTCCCGATGAGCAGTTCTTC.

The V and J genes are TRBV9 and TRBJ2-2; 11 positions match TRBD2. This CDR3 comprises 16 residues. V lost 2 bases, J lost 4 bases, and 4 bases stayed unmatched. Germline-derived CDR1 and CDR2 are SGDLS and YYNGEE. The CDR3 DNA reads TGTGCCAGCAGCGTTAGCGGGGGGGCGTCCACCGGGGAGCTGTTTTTT. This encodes CASSVSGGASTGELFF.

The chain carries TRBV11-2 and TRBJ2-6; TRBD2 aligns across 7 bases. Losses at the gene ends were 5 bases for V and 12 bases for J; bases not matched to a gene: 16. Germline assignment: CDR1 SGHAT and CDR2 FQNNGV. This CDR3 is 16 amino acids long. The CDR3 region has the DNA TGTGCCAGCAGCGCCCATTCTCTAGCGGTGGACGGCGTCCTGACTTTC. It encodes CASSAHSLAVDGVLTF.

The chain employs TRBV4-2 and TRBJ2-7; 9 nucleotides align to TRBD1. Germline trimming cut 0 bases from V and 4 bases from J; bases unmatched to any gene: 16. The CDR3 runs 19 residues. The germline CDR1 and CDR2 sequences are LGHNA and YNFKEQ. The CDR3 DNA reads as TGTGCCAGCAGCCAAGACCTGGACAGGGGTATCGGGTCCCTTTACGAGCAGTACTTC. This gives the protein CASSQDLDRGIGSLYEQYF.

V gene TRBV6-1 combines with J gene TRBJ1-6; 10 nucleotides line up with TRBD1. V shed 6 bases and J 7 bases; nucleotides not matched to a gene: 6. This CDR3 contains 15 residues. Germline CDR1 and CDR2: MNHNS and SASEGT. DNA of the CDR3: TGTGCCAGCAGCGTACCGGGACAGGGGAATTCACCCCTCCACTTT. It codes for CASSVPGQGNSPLHF.

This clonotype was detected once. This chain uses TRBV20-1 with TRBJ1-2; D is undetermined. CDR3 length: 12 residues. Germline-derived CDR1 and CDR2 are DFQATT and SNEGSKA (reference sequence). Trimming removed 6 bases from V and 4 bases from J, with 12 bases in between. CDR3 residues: CSAQFGVYGYTF. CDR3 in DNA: TGCAGTGCCCAATTCGGGGTCTATGGCTACACCTTC.

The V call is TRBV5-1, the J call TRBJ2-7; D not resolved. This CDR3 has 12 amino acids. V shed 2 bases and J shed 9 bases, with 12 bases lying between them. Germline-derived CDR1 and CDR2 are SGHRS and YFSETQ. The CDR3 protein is CASSLGGDGQYF. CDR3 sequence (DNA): TGCGCCAGCAGCTTAGGTGGGGATGGGCAGTACTTC.

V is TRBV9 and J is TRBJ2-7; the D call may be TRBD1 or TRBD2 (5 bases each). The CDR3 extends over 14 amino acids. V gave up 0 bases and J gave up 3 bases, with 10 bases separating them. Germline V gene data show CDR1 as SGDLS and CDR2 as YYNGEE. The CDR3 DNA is TGTGCCAGCAGCGTAGGGGGGACGGACTACGAGCAGTACTTC. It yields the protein CASSVGGTDYEQYF.

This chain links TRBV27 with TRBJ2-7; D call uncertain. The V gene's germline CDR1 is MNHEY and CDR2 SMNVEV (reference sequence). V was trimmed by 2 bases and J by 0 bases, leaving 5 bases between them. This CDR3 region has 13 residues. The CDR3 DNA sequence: TGTGCCAGCAGTTTAACGGGCTCCTACGAGCAGTACTTC. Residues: CASSLTGSYEQYF.

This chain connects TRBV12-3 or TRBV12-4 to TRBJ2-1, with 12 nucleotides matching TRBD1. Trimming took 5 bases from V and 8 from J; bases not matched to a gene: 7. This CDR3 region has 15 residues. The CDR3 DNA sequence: TGTGCCAGCAGTACCGGGACAGGGGGCTTGGATGAGCAGTTCTTC. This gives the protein CASSTGTGGLDEQFF.

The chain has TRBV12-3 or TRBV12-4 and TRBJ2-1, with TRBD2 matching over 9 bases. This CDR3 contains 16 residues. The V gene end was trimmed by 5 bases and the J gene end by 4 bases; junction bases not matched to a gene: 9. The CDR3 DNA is TGTGCCAGCAGTCGACGTATGAGCGGGGGGTACAATGAGCAGTTCTTC. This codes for CASSRRMSGGYNEQFF.

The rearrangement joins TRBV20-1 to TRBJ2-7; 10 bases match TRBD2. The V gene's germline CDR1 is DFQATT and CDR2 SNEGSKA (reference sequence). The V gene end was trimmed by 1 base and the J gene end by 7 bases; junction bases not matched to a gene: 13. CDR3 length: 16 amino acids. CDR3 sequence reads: CSARAVSGTSEGEQYF. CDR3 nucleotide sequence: TGCAGTGCTAGAGCCGTTTCCGGGACTAGCGAGGGTGAGCAGTACTTC.

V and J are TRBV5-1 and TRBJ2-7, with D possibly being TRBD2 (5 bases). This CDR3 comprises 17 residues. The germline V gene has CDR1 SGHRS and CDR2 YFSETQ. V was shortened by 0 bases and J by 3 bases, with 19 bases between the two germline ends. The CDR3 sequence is CASSLEGWSGPSYEQYF. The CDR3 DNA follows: TGCGCCAGCAGCTTGGAGGGTTGGAGCGGACCCAGCTACGAGCAGTACTTC.